The 18 T cell receptor beta chains reported below all come from one sample, sequenced in a study of graft-versus-host responses after intestinal transplantation. Assay used: immunoSEQ multiplex PCR; TCRdb lists only in-frame clones, some missing. Among about 120,000 clones listed, around 95% were seen once. Antigen specificity for these receptors is unknown. Specimen: unstimulated CD8+ T cells sorted from spleen or lymph node cells, collected before intestinal transplant. The receptors were sampled from a human donor who received an intestinal transplant.

The V and J genes are TRBV27 and TRBJ2-5; 8 nucleotides align to TRBD2. This CDR3 comprises 16 residues. After removal of 5 bases from V and 1 base from J, the junction contained 9 bases not matched to a gene. Germline values: CDR1 MNHEY, CDR2 SMNVEV (reference sequence). The CDR3 sequence is CASSRGLVEPQETQYF. CDR3 sequence (DNA): TGTGCCAGCAGTCGGGGACTAGTGGAACCCCAAGAGACCCAGTACTTC.

V is TRBV10-3 and J is TRBJ1-2, with TRBD1 matching 8 bases. The ends lost 6 bases at V and 4 bases at J; junction bases unmatched: 7. Per the germline V gene, CDR1 is ENHRY and CDR2 is SYGVKD. The CDR3 is 14 amino acids. DNA for the CDR3: TGTGCCATCAGCTCAGGGGGCGCGGCCTATGGCTACACCTTC. Protein product: CAISSGGAAYGYTF.

V usage is TRBV2 and J usage is TRBJ2-1; D remains unclear. Deletions cut 3 bases from V and 5 bases from J, with 2 bases between. CDR1 SNHLY and CDR2 FYNNEI come from the germline V gene. The CDR3 loop spans 11 amino acids. CDR3 nucleotides: TGTGCCAGCAGTGACGACAATGAGCAGTTCTTC. Residues: CASSDDNEQFF.

On this clone: The germline gene is not matched at one end of the junction; a read error may be the cause. The chain has TRBV4-1 and TRBJ1-1; perhaps TRBD1 as D (5 bases). Germline V gene data show CDR1 as MGHRA and CDR2 as YSYEKL. The CDR3 runs to 15 residues. Here the CDR3 reads CASSQALGANTGAFF. The CDR3 coding sequence is TGCGCCAGCAGCCAAGCCCTCGGGGCTAACACTGGAGCTTTCTTT.

The gene calls are TRBV15 and TRBJ2-1, with 7 bases that match TRBD1. With 0 bases clipped from V and 7 bases from J, the junction kept 6 bases outside the gene matches. The CDR3 loop spans 15 amino acids. Germline V CDR1 and CDR2: LNHNV, YYDKDF (reference sequence). The CDR3 protein is CATSRDQGEGNEQFF. In DNA, the CDR3 is TGTGCCACCAGCAGAGACCAGGGGGAAGGGAATGAGCAGTTCTTC.

This clone was recorded once. J is TRBJ1-4 and V is TRBV9; TRBD1 might be the D (5 bases). The CDR3 extends over 14 amino acids. The ends were cut back, 0 bases at V and 7 bases at J, with 10 bases in the middle. Per germline, CDR1 SGDLS and CDR2 YYNGEE. The CDR3 region is CASSVGRESEKLFF. Here the CDR3 DNA reads TGTGCCAGCAGCGTAGGCAGGGAAAGTGAAAAACTGTTTTTT.

This clone is a singleton in its sample. J is TRBJ2-7 and V is TRBV28; 8 positions match TRBD2. The ends lost 5 bases at V and 1 base at J; junction bases unmatched: 7. The CDR3 spans 15 residues. Germline V gene data show CDR1 as MDHEN and CDR2 as SYDVKM. For the CDR3, the DNA is TGTGCCAGCAGTGGTGCGGGGGGTTCTTCCTACGAGCAGTACTTC. It codes for CASSGAGGSSYEQYF.

The J gene is TRBJ2-7, the V gene TRBV4-1; D may be TRBD1 or TRBD2 (5 bases each). The ends were cut back, 6 bases at V and 2 bases at J, with 17 bases in the middle. Germline V CDR1 and CDR2: MGHRA, YSYEKL. The CDR3 has 15 residues. CDR3 coding DNA: TGCGCCAGCAGGACAAGTCCTGGGGGTACCTACGAGCAGTACTTC. This encodes CASRTSPGGTYEQYF.

The gene calls are TRBV29-1 and TRBJ2-1; D might be TRBD1 (6 bases). Per the germline V gene, CDR1 is SQVTM and CDR2 is ANQGSEA. The CDR3 is 16 residues long. Trimming stripped 7 bases from V and 8 bases from J, with 27 bases between. The CDR3 DNA reads TGCAGCGCAAAACTACGACAGGTCCAATCTAGAGATGAGCAGTTCTTC. Protein product: CSAKLRQVQSRDEQFF.

The chain has TRBV5-4 and TRBJ2-1; 8 nucleotides line up with TRBD2. The CDR3 has 15 amino acids. The V gene's germline CDR1 is SGHNT and CDR2 YYREEE (reference sequence). J was trimmed by 2 bases and V by 5 bases; bases with no gene match: 6. CDR3: CASRLWGLAYNEQFF. CDR3 DNA sequence: TGTGCCAGCAGGCTTTGGGGACTAGCCTACAATGAGCAGTTCTTC.

The chain couples TRBV15 to TRBJ2-2, with 7 bases identical to TRBD1. The J segment lost 7 bases and the V segment lost 2 bases, leaving 1 base of the junction unmatched. Germline V gene lookup returns CDR1 LNHNV and CDR2 YYDKDF (reference sequence). CDR3 size: 13 residues. The CDR3 is CATSRPGGGELFF. The CDR3 bases are TGTGCCACCAGCAGACCAGGGGGCGGGGAGCTGTTTTTT.

The J gene is TRBJ1-1, the V gene TRBV7-8; D ambiguous. The germline V gene encodes CDR1 SGHVS and CDR2 FQNEAQ. Trimming stripped 5 bases from V and 0 bases from J, with 7 bases between. The CDR3 loop spans 13 amino acids. This chain's CDR3 is CASSPRMNTEAFF. CDR3 nucleotides: TGTGCCAGCAGCCCCAGGATGAACACTGAAGCTTTCTTT.

The chain combines TRBV27 with TRBJ2-3, with D uncertain. Germline CDR1 MNHEY, CDR2 SMNVEV (reference sequence). Trimming took off 3 bases at V and 6 bases at J, with 4 bases between the two ends. This CDR3 is built from 11 residues. CDR3 coding DNA: TGTGCCAGCAGTTTGGGGGATACGCAGTATTTT. Amino acid sequence: CASSLGDTQYF.

This sequence joins TRBV27 and TRBJ2-7, with 8 positions matching TRBD2. The CDR3 extends over 16 amino acids. V shed 3 bases, J shed 4 bases, and the junction held 11 bases outside the gene matches. Germline CDR1 MNHEY, CDR2 SMNVEV (reference sequence). The DNA of the CDR3 is TGTGCCAGCAGTTTCTTGGGAGGCGGGAGGTTTTACGAGCAGTACTTC. Translation gives CASSFLGGGRFYEQYF.

This CDR3 is CASSPLAGTDTQYF. Here the CDR3 DNA reads TGTGCCAGTAGCCCCCTAGCGGGCACAGATACGCAGTATTTT. V gene TRBV19 combines with J gene TRBJ2-3; 7 nucleotides agree with TRBD2. CDR3 size: 14 residues. The ends lost 6 bases at V and 1 base at J; junction bases unmatched: 4. CDR1 and CDR2 (germline): LNHDA, SQIVND (reference sequence).

The CDR3 nucleotides are TGCGCCAGCAGCTTGGCCAGGGGGCACAGGGGTCCCTACAATGAGCAGTTCTTC. The encoded protein is CASSLARGHRGPYNEQFF. V usage is TRBV5-1 and J usage is TRBJ2-1; the match to TRBD1 covers 8 bases. The germline V gene has CDR1 SGHRS and CDR2 YFSETQ. The CDR3 spans 18 residues. The V and J ends lost 0 bases and 2 bases, in that order; junction bases with no gene match: 10. Full variable domain (missing parts from reference TRBV5-1 and TRBJ2-1): KAGVTQTPRYLIKTRGQQVTLSCSPISGHRSVSWYQQTPGQGLQFLFEYFSETQRNKGNFPGRFSGRQFSNSRSEMNVSTLELGDSALYLCASSLARGHRGPYNEQFFGPGTRLTVL.

The chain carries TRBV29-1 and TRBJ1-1, with 8 bases identical to TRBD1. CDR1 and CDR2 (germline): SQVTM, ANQGSEA. With V trimmed by 5 bases and J by 8 bases, 1 base remained unmatched. The CDR3 length is 10 residues. The CDR3 region is CSVPGGEAFF. The CDR3 DNA sequence: TGCAGCGTTCCAGGGGGCGAAGCTTTCTTT.

This clone has just a few counts. This chain connects TRBV7-2 to TRBJ2-1, with D tentatively TRBD1 (5 bases). This CDR3 is 17 amino acids long. Trimming took 1 base from V and 4 from J, leaving 17 bases between them. CDR1 SGHTA and CDR2 FQGNSA come from the germline V gene. CDR3 protein: CASSLEFLMGRYNEQFF. DNA for the CDR3: TGTGCCAGCAGCTTAGAGTTCTTGATGGGGCGGTACAATGAGCAGTTCTTC. Variable domain in full (rest from reference TRBV7-2 and TRBJ2-1): GAGVSQSPSNKVTEKGKDVELRCDPISGHTALYWYRQSLGQGLEFLIYFQGNSAPDKSGLPSDRFSAERTGGSVSTLTIQRTQQEDSAVYLCASSLEFLMGRYNEQFFGPGTRLTVL.